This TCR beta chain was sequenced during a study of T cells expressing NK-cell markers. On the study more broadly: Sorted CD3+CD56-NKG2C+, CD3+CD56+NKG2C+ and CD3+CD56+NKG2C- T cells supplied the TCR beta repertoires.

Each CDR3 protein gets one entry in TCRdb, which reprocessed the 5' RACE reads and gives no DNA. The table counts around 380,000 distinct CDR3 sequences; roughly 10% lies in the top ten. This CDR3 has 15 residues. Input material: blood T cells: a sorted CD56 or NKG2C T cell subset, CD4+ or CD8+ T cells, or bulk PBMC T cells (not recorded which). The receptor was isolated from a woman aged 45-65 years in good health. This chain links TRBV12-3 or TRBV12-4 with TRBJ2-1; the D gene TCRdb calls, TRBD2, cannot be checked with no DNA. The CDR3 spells CASSLGSGTNNEQFF.